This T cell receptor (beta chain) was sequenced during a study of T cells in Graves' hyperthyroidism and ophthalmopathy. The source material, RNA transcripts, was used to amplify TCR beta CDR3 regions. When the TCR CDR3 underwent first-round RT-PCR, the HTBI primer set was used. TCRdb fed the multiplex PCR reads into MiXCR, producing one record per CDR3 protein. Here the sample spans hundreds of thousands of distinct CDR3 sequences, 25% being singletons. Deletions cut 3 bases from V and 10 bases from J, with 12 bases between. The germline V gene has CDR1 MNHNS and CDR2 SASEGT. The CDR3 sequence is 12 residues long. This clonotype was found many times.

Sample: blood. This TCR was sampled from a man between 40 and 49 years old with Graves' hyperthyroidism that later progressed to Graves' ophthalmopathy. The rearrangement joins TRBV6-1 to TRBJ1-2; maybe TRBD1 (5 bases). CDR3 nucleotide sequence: TGTGCCAGCAGTGATGGGACTATCGCCTACACCTTC. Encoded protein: CASSDGTIAYTF.